The entry below gives a single T cell receptor (beta chain) sequence along with its context. The data were obtained in a study of blood T cell repertoires in COVID-19. Looking at the study overall: T cells, B-cell-depleted T cells, or PBMCs supplied cDNA or gDNA.

The repertoire was sequenced with immunoSEQ multiplex PCR; TCRdb's copy has only in-frame clones and lacks some. This sample yields 180,000 or so clones, of which approximately 80% are seen a single time; 9.5% to 11% belongs to the top ten. CDR3 length: 17 amino acids. Trimming pared 0 bases from V and 8 bases from J, leaving 22 bases between. Per germline, CDR1 SGHVS and CDR2 FNYEAQ. The chain is built from TRBV7-6 and TRBJ1-2; D is uncertain. The sequence was collected from a man between 50 and 59 years old who had recovered from COVID-19. Sequenced input: PBMCs or T cells enriched from blood (not recorded which). The CDR3, as DNA: TGTGCCAGCAGCTTAGCGCCCCCGACCGATAAAAGAGGGGGCTACACCTTC. Protein product: CASSLAPPTDKRGGYTF.